This TCR beta chain was sequenced for a study of breast tumors, draining lymph nodes, adjacent tissues. Study findings and constraints: Compared with lymph nodes, tumors were less diverse; compared with nontumor tissue, more. Tumor and nontumor repertoires were significantly more similar in luminal-like than in basal-like breast cancer. Most tumor T cells seemingly derive from lymph node, then expand in tumor. Data only fit, rather than demonstrated, lymph node origin of most tumor T cells.

TCRdb reprocessed the multiplex PCR reads via MiXCR and lists one record per CDR3 protein. In the table there are more than 85,000 distinct CDR3 sequences, around 20% of which are singletons. This clonotype showed up many times. Its antigen is as yet unknown. The CDR3 length is 16 residues. V was trimmed by 3 bases and J by 5 bases, leaving 16 bases between them. Germline CDR1 and CDR2: WNHNN and SYGVQD (reference sequence). Breast cancer patients provided tissue from their axillary draining lymph nodes. The receptor comes from a female donor with breast cancer. Some clones in this sample may be carry-over from other donors' samples. The gene calls are TRBV10-1 and TRBJ2-2; unclear D gene. The sample was axillary lymph node tissue. The CDR3 nucleotides read TGCGCCAGCAGTGATAAGGATCTTTGGGCTACCGGGGAGCTGTTTTTT. Its translation is CASSDKDLWATGELFF.